These T cell receptor beta chains were read from a single sample in a study of radiotherapy plus CTLA-4 blockade in lung cancer. Profiling relied on immunoSEQ multiplex PCR, and the TCRdb table lists in-frame clones only, not all of them. Of 45,000 or so clones listed, around 72% are singletons. This material consisted of peripheral blood, taken from a patient treated with radiotherapy plus ipilimumab. The receptors derive from a human donor with non-small cell lung cancer who had a complete response to radiotherapy plus ipilimumab. Each CDR3 is given with its conserved first and last residue. A D gene is named only where the DNA matches it firmly. Size is stated for part of the rows, as once, few or many counts, or as a class when the clone is expanded.

d_call,j_call,v_call,clone_size,cdr3_aa,cdr3_nt
TRBD1,TRBJ2-6,TRBV30,.,CAWKRDRVYGANVLTF,TGTGCCTGGAAACGGGACAGGGTGTACGGGGCCAACGTCCTGACTTTC
.,TRBJ2-2,TRBV4-3,.,CASSQDQRTTRGGELFF,TGCGCCAGCAGCCAAGATCAAAGAACCACAAGGGGCGGGGAGCTGTTTTTT
TRBD2,TRBJ2-3,TRBV13,.,CASSWKREVTAQYF,TGTGCCAGCAGCTGGAAGCGGGAGGTCACCGCGCAGTATTTT
.,TRBJ1-5,TRBV6-5,.,CASSYRRGYNQPQHF,TGTGCCAGCAGTTACCGCCGGGGGTACAATCAGCCCCAGCATTTT
.,TRBJ1-1,TRBV7-9,.,CASSLVQANTEAFF,TGTGCCAGCAGCTTAGTACAGGCGAACACTGAAGCTTTCTTT
TRBD2,TRBJ2-7,TRBV11-1,.,CASSPPDLAGAGEQYF,TGTGCCAGCAGCCCACCTGATCTAGCGGGAGCTGGCGAGCAGTACTTC
TRBD1,TRBJ2-7,TRBV7-9,.,CASSRQGVGYEQYF,TGTGCCAGCAGCCGACAGGGAGTTGGGTACGAGCAGTACTTC
.,TRBJ2-5,TRBV10-3,.,CAIAGSAGAQYF,TGTGCCATCGCCGGGTCCGCCGGGGCCCAGTACTTC
TRBD2,TRBJ2-7,TRBV29-1,.,CSVMRGLAGGIYEQYF,TGCAGTGTGATGCGGGGACTAGCGGGAGGGATCTACGAGCAGTACTTC
.,TRBJ2-2,TRBV28,.,CATPRQGGTNTGELFF,TGTGCCACCCCCCGACAAGGAGGAACGAACACCGGGGAGCTGTTTTTT
.,TRBJ1-2,TRBV6-5,.,CASSYARGLGYGYTF,TGTGCCAGCAGTTACGCCAGGGGATTAGGGTATGGCTACACCTTC
TRBD2,TRBJ2-7,TRBV7-2,few,CASSPRTSGRYEQYF,TGTGCCAGCAGCCCTCGGACTAGCGGGAGATACGAGCAGTACTTC
TRBD1,TRBJ1-2,TRBV5-1,.,CASSQGGQGARGYTF,TGCGCCAGCAGCCAAGGGGGGCAGGGGGCGAGAGGCTACACCTTC
TRBD2,TRBJ2-1,TRBV9,.,CASSVGLAGGSYNEQFF,TGTGCCAGCAGCGTGGGACTAGCGGGAGGCTCCTACAATGAGCAGTTCTTC
TRBD1,TRBJ2-7,TRBV6-5,.,CASKAGQGIYEQYF,TGTGCCAGCAAAGCGGGACAGGGCATCTACGAGCAGTACTTC
TRBD2,TRBJ2-1,TRBV7-2,.,CASRLAGGTYNEQFF,TGTGCCAGCAGATTAGCGGGAGGAACCTACAATGAGCAGTTCTTC
TRBD1,TRBJ2-3,TRBV6-5,.,CASSYWTGGEDTQYF,TGTGCCAGCAGTTACTGGACAGGGGGCGAAGATACGCAGTATTTT
.,TRBJ2-7,TRBV10-3,.,CAISGSGEQYF,TGTGCCATCAGTGGGAGCGGGGAGCAGTACTTC
.,TRBJ2-7,TRBV10-3,.,CAISDLNREYYEQYF,TGTGCCATCAGTGACCTAAACAGGGAATACTACGAGCAGTACTTC
TRBD2,TRBJ2-1,TRBV10-1,.,CASSSMTSGGNNEQFF,TGCGCCAGCAGTTCTATGACTAGCGGGGGTAACAATGAGCAGTTCTTC
TRBD1,TRBJ1-2,TRBV2,medium-sized,CASSEGTGPSYGYTF,TGTGCCAGCAGTGAAGGGACAGGGCCGTCCTATGGCTACACCTTC
TRBD1,TRBJ2-3,TRBV7-9,.,CASSLTGADTQYF,TGTGCCAGCAGCTTAACAGGGGCAGATACGCAGTATTTT
TRBD2,TRBJ2-5,TRBV18,once,CASSLTGTSGRARKEETQYF,TGTGCCAGCTCTCTCACTGGGACTAGCGGGAGGGCCAGGAAGGAGGAGACCCAGTACTTC